This T cell receptor (beta chain) was captured by sequencing in a study of regulatory T cells. Regarding the study as a whole: Patient CD8+ T cells trended toward lower Shannon entropy than controls.

Amplification used 52 TRBV primers and 13 TRBJ primers. Assay: immunoSEQ multiplex PCR; the TCRdb copy retains only in-frame clones and omits some. Among about 20,000 clones, 90% to 95% were seen once, and the ten largest hold around 3.4%. This clone has more than one count but fewer than ten. The antigen is undetermined. The CDR3 sequence is 13 residues long. V lost 4 bases, J lost 2 bases, and 10 bases lay in between. Germline CDR1 reads SGHRS; CDR2 reads YFSETQ. The chain couples TRBV5-1 to TRBJ2-7, with D perhaps TRBD1 (5 bases). Sequenced sample: CD8+ T cells sorted from blood. The clonotype originates from a child aged 2-9 years with CD3G deficiency. The DNA for the CDR3 is TGCGCCAGCAGCCCAGGGATTGCCTACGAGCAGTACTTC. It yields the protein CASSPGIAYEQYF.